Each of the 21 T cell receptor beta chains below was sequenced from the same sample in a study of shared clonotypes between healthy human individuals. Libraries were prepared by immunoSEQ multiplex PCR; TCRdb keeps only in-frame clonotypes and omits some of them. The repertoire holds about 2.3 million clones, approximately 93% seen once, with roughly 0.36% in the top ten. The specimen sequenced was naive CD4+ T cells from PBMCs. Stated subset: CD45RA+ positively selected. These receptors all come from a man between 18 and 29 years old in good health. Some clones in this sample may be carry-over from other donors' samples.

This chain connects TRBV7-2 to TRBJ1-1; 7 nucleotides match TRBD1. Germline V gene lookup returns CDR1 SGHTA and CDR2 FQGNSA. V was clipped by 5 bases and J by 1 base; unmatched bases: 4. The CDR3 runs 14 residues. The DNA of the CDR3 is TGTGCCAGCAGCGAAGGGACAGAGAACACTGAAGCTTTCTTT. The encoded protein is CASSEGTENTEAFF.

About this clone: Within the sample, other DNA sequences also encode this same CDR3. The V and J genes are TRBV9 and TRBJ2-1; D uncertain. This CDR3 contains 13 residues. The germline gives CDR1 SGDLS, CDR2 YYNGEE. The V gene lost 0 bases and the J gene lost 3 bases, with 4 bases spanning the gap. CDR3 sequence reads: CASSVGIYNEQFF. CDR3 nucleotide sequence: TGTGCCAGCAGCGTAGGAATCTACAATGAGCAGTTCTTC.

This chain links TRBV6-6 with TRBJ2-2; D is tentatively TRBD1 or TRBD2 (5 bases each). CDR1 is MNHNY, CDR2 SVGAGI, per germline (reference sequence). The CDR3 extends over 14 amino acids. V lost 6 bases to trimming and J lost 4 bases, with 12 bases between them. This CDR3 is CASSTGTVTGELFF. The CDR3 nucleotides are TGTGCCAGCAGCACCGGGACGGTCACCGGGGAGCTGTTTTTT.

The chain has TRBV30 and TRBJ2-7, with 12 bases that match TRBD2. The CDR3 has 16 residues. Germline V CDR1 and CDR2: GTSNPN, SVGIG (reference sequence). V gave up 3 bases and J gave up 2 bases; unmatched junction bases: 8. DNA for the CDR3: TGTGCCTGGAGCGGGACTAGCGGGCACCTGCCCTACGAGCAGTACTTC. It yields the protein CAWSGTSGHLPYEQYF. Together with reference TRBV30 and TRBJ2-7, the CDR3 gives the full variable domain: SQTIHQWPATLVQPVGSPLSLECTVEGTSNPNLYWYRQAAGRGLQLLFYSVGIGQISSEVPQNLSASRPQDRQFILSSKKLLLSDSGFYLCAWSGTSGHLPYEQYFGPGTRLTVT.

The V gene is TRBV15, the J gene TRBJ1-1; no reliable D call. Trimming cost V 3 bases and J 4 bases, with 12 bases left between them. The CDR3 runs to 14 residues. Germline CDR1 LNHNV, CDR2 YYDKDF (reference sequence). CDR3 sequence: CATSRAPFLTEAFF. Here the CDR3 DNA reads TGTGCCACCAGCAGGGCCCCCTTTCTCACTGAAGCTTTCTTT.

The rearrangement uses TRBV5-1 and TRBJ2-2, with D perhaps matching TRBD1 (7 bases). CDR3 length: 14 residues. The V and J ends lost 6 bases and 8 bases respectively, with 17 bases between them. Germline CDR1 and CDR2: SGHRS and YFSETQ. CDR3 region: CASKEGQPRGELFF. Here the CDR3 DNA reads TGCGCCAGCAAGGAGGGACAGCCCCGAGGGGAGCTGTTTTTT. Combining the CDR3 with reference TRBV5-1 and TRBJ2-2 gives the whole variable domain KAGVTQTPRYLIKTRGQQVTLSCSPISGHRSVSWYQQTPGQGLQFLFEYFSETQRNKGNFPGRFSGRQFSNSRSEMNVSTLELGDSALYLCASKEGQPRGELFFGEGSRLTVL.

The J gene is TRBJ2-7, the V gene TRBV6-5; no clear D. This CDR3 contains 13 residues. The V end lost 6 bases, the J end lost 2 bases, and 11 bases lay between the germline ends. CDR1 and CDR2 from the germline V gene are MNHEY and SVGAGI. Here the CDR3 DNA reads TGTGCCAGCAGGGAAAGTGGGGCCTACGAGCAGTACTTC. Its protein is CASRESGAYEQYF.

In DNA form, the CDR3 reads TGTGCCAGCAGCTACGCTAGCGGGTTATACAATGAGCAGTTCTTC. This codes for CASSYASGLYNEQFF. V gene TRBV11-3 combines with J gene TRBJ2-1, with 8 bases that match TRBD2. CDR3 length equals 15 residues. Germline CDR1 reads SGHNT; CDR2 reads YENEEA. With 4 bases clipped from V and 4 bases from J, the junction kept 6 bases outside the gene matches.

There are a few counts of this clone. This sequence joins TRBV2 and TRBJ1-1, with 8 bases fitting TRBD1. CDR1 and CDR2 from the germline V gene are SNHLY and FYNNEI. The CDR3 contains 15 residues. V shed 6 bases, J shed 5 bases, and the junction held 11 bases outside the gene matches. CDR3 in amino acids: CASSGQGPGGTEAFF. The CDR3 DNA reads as TGTGCCAGCAGCGGACAGGGTCCCGGAGGTACTGAAGCTTTCTTT.

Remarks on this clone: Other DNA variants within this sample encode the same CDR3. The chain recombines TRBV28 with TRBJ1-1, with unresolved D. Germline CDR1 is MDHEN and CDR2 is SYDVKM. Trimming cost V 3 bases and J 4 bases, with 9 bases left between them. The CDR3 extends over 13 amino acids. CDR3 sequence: CASSLRVRTEAFF. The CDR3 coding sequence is TGTGCCAGCAGTTTGAGGGTTCGCACTGAAGCTTTCTTT. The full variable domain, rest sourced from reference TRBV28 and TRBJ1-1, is DVKVTQSSRYLVKRTGEKVFLECVQDMDHENMFWYRQDPGLGLRLIYFSYDVKMKEKGDIPEGYSVSREKKERFSLILESASTNQTSMYLCASSLRVRTEAFFGQGTRLTVV.

CDR3 DNA: TGTGCCAGCAGCTTGACCCGCCAGACTGAAGCTTTCTTT. This encodes CASSLTRQTEAFF. V gene TRBV5-4 combines with J gene TRBJ1-1; D gene ambiguous. V was pared by 1 base and J by 5 bases, with 9 bases between. The CDR3 spans 13 residues. From germline, CDR1 is SGHNT and CDR2 YYREEE (reference sequence).

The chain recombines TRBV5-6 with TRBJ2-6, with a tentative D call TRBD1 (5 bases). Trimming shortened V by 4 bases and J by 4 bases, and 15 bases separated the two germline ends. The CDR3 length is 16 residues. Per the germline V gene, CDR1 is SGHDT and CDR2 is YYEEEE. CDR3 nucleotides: TGTGCCAGCAGCACAGCAGGGATTTGGGGGGCCAACGTCCTGACTTTC. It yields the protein CASSTAGIWGANVLTF.

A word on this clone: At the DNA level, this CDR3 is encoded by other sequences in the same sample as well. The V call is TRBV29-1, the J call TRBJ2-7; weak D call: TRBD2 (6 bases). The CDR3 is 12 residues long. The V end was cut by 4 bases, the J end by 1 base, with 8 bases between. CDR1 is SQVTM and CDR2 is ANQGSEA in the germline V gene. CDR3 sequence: CSVVEGSYEQYF. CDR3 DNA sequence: TGCAGCGTTGTGGAGGGTTCCTACGAGCAGTACTTC.

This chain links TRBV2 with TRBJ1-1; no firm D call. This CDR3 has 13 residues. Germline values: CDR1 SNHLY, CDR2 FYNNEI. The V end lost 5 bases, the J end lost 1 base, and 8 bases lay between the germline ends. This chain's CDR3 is CASSPDWNTEAFF. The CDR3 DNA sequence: TGTGCCAGCAGTCCGGACTGGAACACTGAAGCTTTCTTT.

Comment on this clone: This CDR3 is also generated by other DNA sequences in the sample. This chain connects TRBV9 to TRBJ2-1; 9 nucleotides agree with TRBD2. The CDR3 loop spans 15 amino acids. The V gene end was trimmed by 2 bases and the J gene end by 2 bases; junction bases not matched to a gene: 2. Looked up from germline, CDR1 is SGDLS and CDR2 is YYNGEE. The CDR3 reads CASSVRLAAYNEQFF. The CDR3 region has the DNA TGTGCCAGCAGCGTCCGACTAGCGGCCTACAATGAGCAGTTCTTC.

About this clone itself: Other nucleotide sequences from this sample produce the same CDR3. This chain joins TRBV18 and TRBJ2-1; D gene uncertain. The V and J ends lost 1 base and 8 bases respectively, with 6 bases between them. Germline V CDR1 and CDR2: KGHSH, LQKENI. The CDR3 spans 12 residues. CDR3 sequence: CASSPRLYEQFF. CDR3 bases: TGTGCCAGCTCACCACGTCTTTATGAGCAGTTCTTC.

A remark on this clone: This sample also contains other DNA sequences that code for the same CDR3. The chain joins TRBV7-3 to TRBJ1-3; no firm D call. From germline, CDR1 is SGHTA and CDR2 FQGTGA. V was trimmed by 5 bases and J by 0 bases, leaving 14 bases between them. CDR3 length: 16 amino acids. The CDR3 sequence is CASSLLPPGSGNTIYF. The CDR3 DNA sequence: TGTGCCAGCAGCCTGCTACCCCCGGGCTCTGGAAACACCATATATTTT.

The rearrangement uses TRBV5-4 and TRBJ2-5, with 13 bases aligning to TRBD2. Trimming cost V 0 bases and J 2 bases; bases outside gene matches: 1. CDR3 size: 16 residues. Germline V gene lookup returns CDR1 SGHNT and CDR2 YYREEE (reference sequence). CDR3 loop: CASSLEGLAGQETQYF. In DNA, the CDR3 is TGTGCCAGCAGCTTGGAGGGACTAGCGGGACAAGAGACCCAGTACTTC.

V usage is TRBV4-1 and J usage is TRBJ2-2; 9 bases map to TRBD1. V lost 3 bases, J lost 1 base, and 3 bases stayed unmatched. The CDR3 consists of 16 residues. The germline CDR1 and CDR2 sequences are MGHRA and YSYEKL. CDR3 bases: TGCGCCAGCAGCCAGGACAGGGGACAGAACACCGGGGAGCTGTTTTTT. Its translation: CASSQDRGQNTGELFF.

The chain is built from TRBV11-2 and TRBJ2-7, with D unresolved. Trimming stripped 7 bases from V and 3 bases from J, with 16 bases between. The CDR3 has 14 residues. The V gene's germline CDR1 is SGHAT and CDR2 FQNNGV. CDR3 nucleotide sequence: TGTGCCAGCACTTTAGTTCGTGGGGTCTACGAGCAGTACTTC. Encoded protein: CASTLVRGVYEQYF.

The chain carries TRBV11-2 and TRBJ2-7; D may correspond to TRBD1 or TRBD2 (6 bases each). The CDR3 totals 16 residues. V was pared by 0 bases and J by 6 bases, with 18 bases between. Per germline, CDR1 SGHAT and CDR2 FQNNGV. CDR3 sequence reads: CASSLDQGTRPPEQYF. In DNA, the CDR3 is TGTGCCAGCAGCTTAGATCAGGGGACTCGACCGCCCGAGCAGTACTTC.